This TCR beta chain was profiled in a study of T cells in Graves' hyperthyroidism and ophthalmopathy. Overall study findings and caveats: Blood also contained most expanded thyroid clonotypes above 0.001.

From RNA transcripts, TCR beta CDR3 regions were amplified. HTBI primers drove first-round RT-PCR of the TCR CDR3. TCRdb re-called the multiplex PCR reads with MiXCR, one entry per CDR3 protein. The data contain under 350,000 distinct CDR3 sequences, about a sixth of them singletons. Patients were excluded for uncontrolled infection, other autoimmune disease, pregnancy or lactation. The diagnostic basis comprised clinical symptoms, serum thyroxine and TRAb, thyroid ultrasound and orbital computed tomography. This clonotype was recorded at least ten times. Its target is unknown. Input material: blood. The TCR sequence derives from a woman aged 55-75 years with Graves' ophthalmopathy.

CDR3 sequence (DNA): TGTGCCAGCACCGTCTCGAACAGCCCGTACGAGCAGTACTTC. Translating it yields CASTVSNSPYEQYF. The chain recombines TRBV12-3 or TRBV12-4 with TRBJ2-7; D uncertain. V lost 7 bases and J lost 4, with 17 bases in between. CDR3 size: 14 residues.